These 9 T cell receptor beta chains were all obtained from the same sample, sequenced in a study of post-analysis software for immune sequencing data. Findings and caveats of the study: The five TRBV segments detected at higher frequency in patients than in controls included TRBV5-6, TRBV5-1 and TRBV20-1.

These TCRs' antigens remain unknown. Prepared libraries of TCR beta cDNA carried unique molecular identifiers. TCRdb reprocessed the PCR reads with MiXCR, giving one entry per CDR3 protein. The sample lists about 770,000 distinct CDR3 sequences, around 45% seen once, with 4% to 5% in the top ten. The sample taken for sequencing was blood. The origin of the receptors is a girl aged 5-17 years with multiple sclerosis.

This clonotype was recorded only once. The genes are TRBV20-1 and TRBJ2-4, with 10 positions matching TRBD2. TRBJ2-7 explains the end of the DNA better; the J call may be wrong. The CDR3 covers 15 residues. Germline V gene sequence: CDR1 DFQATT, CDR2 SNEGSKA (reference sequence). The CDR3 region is CSARVLAGVSHEQYF. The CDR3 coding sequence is TGCAGTGCTAGAGTTCTAGCGGGAGTGTCCCACGAGCAGTACTTC.

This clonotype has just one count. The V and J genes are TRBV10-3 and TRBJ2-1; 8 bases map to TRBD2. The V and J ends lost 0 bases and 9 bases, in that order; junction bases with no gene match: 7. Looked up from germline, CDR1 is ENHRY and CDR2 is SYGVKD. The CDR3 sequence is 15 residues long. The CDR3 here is CAISESTGGPGEQFF. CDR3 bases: TGTGCCATCAGTGAGTCAACGGGAGGGCCCGGTGAGCAGTTCTTC.

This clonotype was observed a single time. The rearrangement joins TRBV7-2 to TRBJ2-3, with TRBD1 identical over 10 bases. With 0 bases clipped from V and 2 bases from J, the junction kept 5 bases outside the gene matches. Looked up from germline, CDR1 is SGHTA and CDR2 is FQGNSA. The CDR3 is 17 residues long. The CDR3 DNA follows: TGTGCCAGCAGCTTAGCGAGGACAGGGGGAAACACAGATACGCAGTATTTT. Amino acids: CASSLARTGGNTDTQYF.

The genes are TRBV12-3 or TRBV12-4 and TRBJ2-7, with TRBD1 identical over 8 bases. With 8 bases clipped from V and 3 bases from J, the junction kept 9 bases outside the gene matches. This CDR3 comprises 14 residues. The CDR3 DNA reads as TGTGCCAGCCGACAGGGGACAGAGGACTACGAGCAGTACTTC. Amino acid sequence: CASRQGTEDYEQYF.

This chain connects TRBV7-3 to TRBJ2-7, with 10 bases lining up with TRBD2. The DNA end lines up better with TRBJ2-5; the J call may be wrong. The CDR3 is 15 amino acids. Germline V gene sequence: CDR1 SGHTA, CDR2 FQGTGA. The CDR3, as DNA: TGTGCCAGCAGCTGGGTAGCGGGAGGTAGAGAGACCCAGTACTTC. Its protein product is CASSWVAGGRETQYF.

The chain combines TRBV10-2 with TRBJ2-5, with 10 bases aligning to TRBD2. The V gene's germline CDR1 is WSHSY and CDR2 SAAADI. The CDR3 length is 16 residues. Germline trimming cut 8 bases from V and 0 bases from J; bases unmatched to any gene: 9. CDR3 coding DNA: TGCGCCAGCGCCCCTGTGCTAGCGGGGGACCAAGAGACCCAGTACTTC. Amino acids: CASAPVLAGDQETQYF.

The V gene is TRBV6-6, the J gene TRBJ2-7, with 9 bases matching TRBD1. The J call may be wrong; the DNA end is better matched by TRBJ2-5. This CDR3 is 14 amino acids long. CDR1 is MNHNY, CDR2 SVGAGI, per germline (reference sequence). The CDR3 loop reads CASSRQGVWETQYF. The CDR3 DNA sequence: TGTGCCAGCAGTCGACAGGGGGTTTGGGAGACCCAGTACTTC.

The CDR3 reads CASSPGGYQETQYF. The CDR3 DNA sequence: TGCGCCAGCAGTCCGGGGGGCTACCAAGAGACCCAGTACTTC. The genes are TRBV5-1 and TRBJ2-5; maybe TRBD2 (7 bases). The CDR3 is made up of 14 amino acids. Germline CDR1 reads SGHRS; CDR2 reads YFSETQ. V was trimmed by 5 bases and J by 0 bases, leaving 11 bases between them.

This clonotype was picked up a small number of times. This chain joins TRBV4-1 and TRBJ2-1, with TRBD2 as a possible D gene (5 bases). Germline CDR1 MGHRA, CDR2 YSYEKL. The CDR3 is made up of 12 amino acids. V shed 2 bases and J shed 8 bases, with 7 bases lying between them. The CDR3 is CASSQSGDEQFF. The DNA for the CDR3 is TGCGCCAGCAGCCAAAGCGGTGATGAGCAGTTCTTC.